These T cell receptor beta chains were read from a single sample in a study of chronic HIV infection and antiretroviral therapy. TCRdb processed the 5' RACE reads anew with MiXCR; each CDR3 protein has one entry. Among 30,000 or so distinct CDR3 sequences listed, 8% to 10% were seen once. Sequenced sample: peripheral blood. The receptors here all came from an adult who had HIV and had not received antiretroviral therapy, or was an uninfected healthy control (not recorded which). The CDR3 runs from the conserved cysteine through the conserved F or W. Each record gives: V gene, J gene, CDR3 protein.

>TRBV24-1|TRBJ2-3
CATSETGRRADTQYF
>TRBV5-1|TRBJ1-2
CASSGDRAGYTF
>TRBV15|TRBJ2-3
CATGRTQTDTQYF
>TRBV4-3|TRBJ2-3
CASSQDWTSGGTDTQYF
>TRBV19|TRBJ2-2
CASSISRQGVRELFF
>TRBV11-2|TRBJ2-4
CASSLGGVGYIQYF
>TRBV20-1|TRBJ2-2
CSARDWSGGGGTGELFF
>TRBV5-1|TRBJ1-2
CASSLARGYGYTF
>TRBV29-1|TRBJ1-2
CSVDPNGDYGYTF
>TRBV29-1|TRBJ2-5
CSVSGTSLETQYF
>TRBV9|TRBJ2-1
CASSVSVGIGNEQFF
>TRBV5-1|TRBJ2-6
CASSGLGGGAEGGANVLTF
>TRBV7-2|TRBJ2-7
CASSRFGELEQYF
>TRBV5-1|TRBJ2-5
CASSGETQYF
>TRBV7-2|TRBJ1-5
CASSPVLNQPQHF
>TRBV29-1|TRBJ2-7
CSVENTGTDTSYEQYF
>TRBV4-1|TRBJ2-2
CASSQVIDSTGELFF
>TRBV6-5|TRBJ2-5
CASSLREDETQYF
>TRBV10-3|TRBJ1-1
CAISESGTGIEAFF
>TRBV6-2/TRBV6-3|TRBJ1-1
CASSFRTGRNEAFF
>TRBV11-2|TRBJ1-1
CASSLGRQITEAFF
>TRBV6-2/TRBV6-3|TRBJ2-2
CASQGHTNTGELFF
>TRBV6-2/TRBV6-3|TRBJ1-1
CASTRERMNTEAFF
>TRBV11-2|TRBJ2-7
CASSSLQGQYF
>TRBV15|TRBJ2-7
CATSRDRSVSYEQYF
>TRBV5-1|TRBJ1-5
CASSLGQLGQPQHF
>TRBV5-6|TRBJ1-1
CASSLEPRANTEAFF
>TRBV10-2|TRBJ2-7
CASSVLGDRRIYEQYF
>TRBV10-1|TRBJ2-1
CASSHGLAYNEQFF
>TRBV7-8|TRBJ1-2
CASSKLRGRSFYGYTF
>TRBV3-1|TRBJ1-2
CASSQRVNYGYTF
>TRBV28|TRBJ2-3
CASSLLAGSTDTQYF
>TRBV30|TRBJ1-5
CAWSKPTGGALQPQHF
>TRBV29-1|TRBJ2-3
CSVATGQGSDTQYF
>TRBV6-5|TRBJ1-1
CASSYFVGGQANTEAFF
>TRBV20-1|TRBJ2-7
CSASDSGPYEQYF
>TRBV20-1|TRBJ1-1
CSASGQGRGTEAFF
>TRBV7-9|TRBJ2-1
CASSRLAGGQENEQFF
>TRBV20-1|TRBJ1-2
CSARRMGGYTF
>TRBV29-1|TRBJ1-5
CSVVQGGTDQPQHF
>TRBV11-1|TRBJ1-4
CASSGQLGNEKLFF
>TRBV20-1|TRBJ1-2
CSARENRADYGYTF
>TRBV7-2|TRBJ2-7
CASSLAGGEYEQYF
>TRBV7-9|TRBJ2-3
CASSSDSTDTQYF
>TRBV5-6|TRBJ1-2
CASSLGRNNGYTF